One and the same sample provided the 27 T cell receptor beta chains below, sequenced in a study of cytomegalovirus exposure and HLA in healthy donors. Only in-frame clones appear in the TCRdb table, and some are missing; sequencing was by immunoSEQ multiplex PCR. The profile shows approximately 280,000 clones, approximately 83% of them singletons. Sequences were obtained from PBMCs. The receptors were sampled from a woman under 30 in good health and CMV-seronegative.

This clone was seen only a few times. The rearrangement links TRBV30 to TRBJ2-7, with 7 nucleotides matching TRBD2. Germline assignment: CDR1 GTSNPN and CDR2 SVGIG (reference sequence). The CDR3 is 11 amino acids. Unmatched junction bases numbered 1, after V lost 2 bases and J lost 6 bases. CDR3 protein: CAWSTSAEQYF. CDR3 DNA: TGTGCCTGGAGTACTAGCGCCGAGCAGTACTTC.

This clone was detected only once. The chain employs TRBV7-6 and TRBJ1-3, with D possibly being TRBD1 (6 bases). CDR3 length: 16 amino acids. The germline gives CDR1 SGHVS, CDR2 FNYEAQ. The ends were cut back, 0 bases at V and 3 bases at J, with 12 bases in the middle. The DNA for the CDR3 is TGTGCCAGCAGCTTAGCAGGCGTCAGGGGTGGAAACACCATATATTTT. It codes for CASSLAGVRGGNTIYF.

This chain joins TRBV4-3 and TRBJ1-2; 9 bases map to TRBD1. The germline CDR1 and CDR2 sequences are LGHNA and YSLEER. Unmatched junction bases numbered 5, after V lost 4 bases and J lost 8 bases. The CDR3 has 13 amino acids. The CDR3 loop reads CASSPGQGLGYTF. The CDR3 DNA is TGCGCCAGCAGCCCCGGACAGGGGCTGGGCTACACCTTC.

The V gene is TRBV30, the J gene TRBJ2-3, with 8 bases lining up with TRBD1. CDR1 is GTSNPN and CDR2 is SVGIG in the germline V gene (reference sequence). CDR3 size: 11 residues. J gave up 14 bases and V 8 bases, and 12 bases lay outside the gene matches. The DNA for the CDR3 is TGTGCCCGGTCAGGGGGCGATCGCTGGTATTTT. Protein sequence: CARSGGDRWYF. Filled out from reference TRBV30 and TRBJ2-3, the complete variable domain reads SQTIHQWPATLVQPVGSPLSLECTVEGTSNPNLYWYRQAAGRGLQLLFYSVGIGQISSEVPQNLSASRPQDRQFILSSKKLLLSDSGFYLCARSGGDRWYFGPGTRLTVL.

The V and J genes are TRBV4-3 and TRBJ2-3; 15 bases map to TRBD2. The CDR3 spans 19 residues. In germline, CDR1 is LGHNA, CDR2 YSLEER. The J segment lost 1 base and the V segment lost 1 base, leaving 6 bases of the junction unmatched. The CDR3 nucleotides read TGCGCCAGCAGCCAAGGGACTAGCGGGGGGGCCGAAGGCACAGATACGCAGTATTTT. It yields the protein CASSQGTSGGAEGTDTQYF.

This clone has just one count. J is TRBJ1-1 and V is TRBV5-1; 8 nucleotides align to TRBD1. The J segment lost 3 bases and the V segment lost 0 bases, leaving 4 bases of the junction unmatched. CDR3 size: 15 residues. CDR1 and CDR2 (germline): SGHRS, YFSETQ. CDR3 in amino acids: CASSLAMTGDTEAFF. The DNA for the CDR3 is TGCGCCAGCAGCTTGGCAATGACAGGGGACACTGAAGCTTTCTTT.

The J gene is TRBJ1-5, the V gene TRBV6-5; 7 bases agree with TRBD1. Germline lookup yields CDR1 MNHEY and CDR2 SVGAGI. The junction had 5 bases not matched to a gene; V was cut back by 6 bases and J by 6 bases. The CDR3 has 13 amino acids. This CDR3 is CASRGWDSQPQHF. The CDR3 coding sequence is TGTGCCAGCAGGGGATGGGACAGTCAGCCCCAGCATTTT.

The rearrangement links TRBV7-8 to TRBJ2-7, with D unresolved. V was shortened by 2 bases and J by 5 bases, with 13 bases between the two germline ends. This CDR3 comprises 14 residues. Germline loops: CDR1 SGHVS, CDR2 FQNEAQ. In nucleotides, the CDR3 is TGTGCCAGCAGCTTAACAGATTACCTCCACGAGCAGTACTTC. Amino acids: CASSLTDYLHEQYF.

The chain links TRBV5-1 to TRBJ2-1; tentative D call: TRBD1 (6 bases). The germline V gene has CDR1 SGHRS and CDR2 YFSETQ. The V end was cut by 1 base, the J end by 3 bases, with 11 bases between. The CDR3 contains 15 residues. CDR3 sequence (DNA): TGCGCCAGCAGCTTGCAGGGGACAAACTACAATGAGCAGTTCTTC. Translation: CASSLQGTNYNEQFF.

CDR3 in amino acids: CASSWGEGSEQYF. CDR3 DNA sequence: TGTGCCTCCTCATGGGGGGAGGGCTCTGAGCAGTACTTC. V usage is TRBV2 and J usage is TRBJ2-7, with 7 bases that match TRBD2. CDR1 SNHLY and CDR2 FYNNEI come from the germline V gene. The trim removed 11 bases at V and 7 bases at J, leaving 14 bases unmatched. There are 13 residues in the CDR3.

The J gene is TRBJ2-7, the V gene TRBV2; D may be TRBD2 (6 bases). Deletions cut 1 base from V and 9 bases from J, with 16 bases between. The CDR3 length is 14 residues. Germline CDR1 reads SNHLY; CDR2 reads FYNNEI. CDR3 loop: CASSEGGDRFGQYF. The CDR3 DNA follows: TGTGCCAGCAGTGAAGGCGGGGACCGTTTTGGGCAGTACTTC. The complete variable domain, with remaining parts taken from reference TRBV2 and TRBJ2-7, reads EPEVTQTPSHQVTQMGQEVILRCVPISNHLYFYWYRQILGQKVEFLVSFYNNEISEKSEIFDDQFSVERPDGSNFTLKIRSTKLEDSAMYFCASSEGGDRFGQYFGPGTRLTVT.

This sequence joins TRBV11-3 and TRBJ2-7, with a weak D call TRBD1 (5 bases). CDR1 and CDR2 from the germline V gene are SGHNT and YENEEA. The CDR3 loop spans 14 amino acids. Trimming left V 4 bases short and J 3 bases short, with 13 bases between. The CDR3 bases are TGTGCCAGCAGCTCCCTTTCCACAGGCTACGAGCAGTACTTC. Residues: CASSSLSTGYEQYF. Full variable domain (rest looked up from reference TRBV11-3 and TRBJ2-7): EAGVVQSPRYKIIEKKQPVAFWCNPISGHNTLYWYLQNLGQGPELLIRYENEEAVDDSQLPKDRFSAERLKGVDSTLKIQPAELGDSAVYLCASSSLSTGYEQYFGPGTRLTVT.

V gene TRBV4-1 combines with J gene TRBJ2-7; 7 bases are a match to TRBD1. The CDR3 extends over 15 amino acids. Looked up from germline, CDR1 is MGHRA and CDR2 is YSYEKL. After removal of 6 bases from V and 2 bases from J, the junction contained 10 bases not matched to a gene. The CDR3 protein is CASSSSGTEPYEQYF. In DNA, the CDR3 is TGCGCCAGCAGTTCCTCCGGGACAGAGCCCTACGAGCAGTACTTC.

The V call is TRBV9, the J call TRBJ2-3; D perhaps matches TRBD2 (6 bases). Germline CDR1 and CDR2: SGDLS and YYNGEE. The CDR3 runs 14 residues. The V and J ends lost 3 bases and 6 bases respectively, with 14 bases between them. DNA of the CDR3: TGTGCCAGCAGCGAAAGACCTGGGGGGGATACGCAGTATTTT. Translation: CASSERPGGDTQYF.

This clone has only a few counts. The chain couples TRBV19 to TRBJ2-1; 7 bases agree with TRBD2. V trimming: 5 bases; J trimming: 9 bases; junction bases outside the gene matches: 10. Germline lookup yields CDR1 LNHDA and CDR2 SQIVND (reference sequence). The CDR3 sequence is 14 residues long. The chain's CDR3 is CASSLTSLRGEQFF. Written as DNA, the CDR3 is TGTGCCAGTAGTCTGACTAGCTTGAGAGGTGAGCAGTTCTTC.

The rearrangement links TRBV30 to TRBJ1-1; 8 positions match TRBD1. CDR1 and CDR2 (germline): GTSNPN, SVGIG (reference sequence). J gave up 6 bases and V 3 bases, and 6 bases lay outside the gene matches. The CDR3 sequence is 13 residues long. The CDR3 here is CAWRETGVPEAFF. For the CDR3, the DNA is TGTGCCTGGAGGGAGACAGGGGTACCTGAAGCTTTCTTT.

The rearrangement links TRBV5-1 to TRBJ1-3, with unresolved D. The V gene lost 3 bases and the J gene lost 0 bases, with 13 bases spanning the gap. Germline values: CDR1 SGHRS, CDR2 YFSETQ. CDR3 length equals 16 residues. CDR3 in DNA: TGCGCCAGCAGCTACGGGATGACCCTCTCTGGAAACACCATATATTTT. Translated, it gives CASSYGMTLSGNTIYF.

Concerning this clone itself: The junction shows a germline mismatch at one end, possibly a read error. The chain is built from TRBV30 and TRBJ2-4; 7 bases match TRBD2. Germline V gives CDR1 GTSNPN, CDR2 SVGIG (reference sequence). The CDR3 is made up of 14 amino acids. CDR3 residues: CAWSPSSSGSGTDF. CDR3 coding DNA: TGTGCCTGGAGTCCATCCTCTAGCGGTTCAGGGACGGACTTC. Together with reference TRBV30 and TRBJ2-4, the CDR3 gives the full variable domain: SQTIHQWPATLVQPVGSPLSLECTVEGTSNPNLYWYRQAAGRGLQLLFYSVGIGQISSEVPQNLSASRPQDRQFILSSKKLLLSDSGFYLCAWSPSSSGSGTDFGAGTRLSVL.

The chain has TRBV28 and TRBJ1-4; weak D call: TRBD1 (6 bases). Per germline, CDR1 MDHEN and CDR2 SYDVKM. V shed 2 bases and J shed 8 bases, with 15 bases lying between them. The CDR3 contains 15 residues. The CDR3 region has the DNA TGTGCCAGCAGTTTACCCGGGACAAACAGAGAAAAACTGTTTTTT. As protein: CASSLPGTNREKLFF.

The chain uses TRBV6-1 and TRBJ2-1; 8 bases match TRBD2. After removal of 8 bases from V and 0 bases from J, the junction contained 6 bases not matched to a gene. The CDR3 covers 15 residues. Germline loops: CDR1 MNHNS, CDR2 SASEGT. The CDR3 protein is CASASGGLSYNEQFF. CDR3 coding DNA: TGTGCCAGCGCCTCGGGAGGGCTCTCCTACAATGAGCAGTTCTTC.

The chain links TRBV30 to TRBJ2-2, with TRBD1 matching over 7 bases. The germline gives CDR1 GTSNPN, CDR2 SVGIG (reference sequence). The ends lost 4 bases at V and 3 bases at J; junction bases unmatched: 2. This CDR3 region has 13 residues. DNA for the CDR3: TGTGCCTGGACAGGGGGTCACACCGGGGAGCTGTTTTTT. As protein: CAWTGGHTGELFF.

The CDR3 region has the DNA TGTGCCAGCAGTTACGACAGGGGGAGGGAGACCCAGTACTTC. Protein: CASSYDRGRETQYF. The chain carries TRBV6-5 and TRBJ2-5, with 9 bases identical to TRBD1. Germline CDR1 MNHEY, CDR2 SVGAGI. The J segment lost 5 bases and the V segment lost 2 bases, leaving 3 bases of the junction unmatched. The CDR3 sequence is 14 residues long.

Note on this clone: This CDR3 is also generated by other DNA sequences in the sample. V and J are TRBV29-1 and TRBJ2-7; 7 nucleotides line up with TRBD1. The CDR3 contains 12 residues. Germline CDR1 is SQVTM and CDR2 is ANQGSEA. The ends lost 4 bases at V and 1 base at J; junction bases unmatched: 1. The chain's CDR3 is CSVGQGSYEQYF. The CDR3 DNA sequence: TGCAGCGTTGGACAGGGATCCTACGAGCAGTACTTC.

This clone was seen a handful of times. The rearrangement uses TRBV5-1 and TRBJ1-4; D gene unclear. Trimming shortened V by 6 bases and J by 6 bases, and 15 bases separated the two germline ends. This CDR3 is built from 14 residues. Germline CDR1 is SGHRS and CDR2 is YFSETQ. This chain's CDR3 is CASTSTSTDEKLFF. The CDR3 nucleotides read TGCGCCAGCACCTCGACATCCACGGATGAAAAACTGTTTTTT.

The chain combines TRBV29-1 with TRBJ2-5; 11 bases are a match to TRBD2. The ends lost 6 bases at V and 5 bases at J; junction bases unmatched: 20. Germline lookup yields CDR1 SQVTM and CDR2 ANQGSEA. This CDR3 is 18 amino acids long. The CDR3 reads CSVNTGTSGAKRGETQYF. CDR3 nucleotide sequence: TGCAGCGTCAACACCGGGACTAGCGGAGCCAAGCGAGGGGAGACCCAGTACTTC. The full variable domain, its missing parts supplied by reference TRBV29-1 and TRBJ2-5, is SAVISQKPSRDICQRGTSLTIQCQVDSQVTMMFWYRQQPGQSLTLIATANQGSEATYESGFVIDKFPISRPNLTFSTLTVSNMSPEDSSIYLCSVNTGTSGAKRGETQYFGPGTRLLVL.

The CDR3 nucleotides are TGTGCCTGGAGTTTGGGCCTAGCGGGAGGGAGCACAGATACGCAGTATTTT. Amino acid sequence: CAWSLGLAGGSTDTQYF. The J gene is TRBJ2-3, the V gene TRBV30, with 12 bases fitting TRBD2. The length of the CDR3 is 17 residues. V trimming: 2 bases; J trimming: 0 bases; junction bases outside the gene matches: 6. Germline CDR1 and CDR2: GTSNPN and SVGIG (reference sequence). The full variable domain, rest sourced from reference TRBV30 and TRBJ2-3, is SQTIHQWPATLVQPVGSPLSLECTVEGTSNPNLYWYRQAAGRGLQLLFYSVGIGQISSEVPQNLSASRPQDRQFILSSKKLLLSDSGFYLCAWSLGLAGGSTDTQYFGPGTRLTVL.

The chain uses TRBV27 and TRBJ2-7; TRBD2 aligns across 9 bases. The J segment lost 5 bases and the V segment lost 3 bases, leaving 11 bases of the junction unmatched. The CDR3 sequence is 16 residues long. Germline V gene data show CDR1 as MNHEY and CDR2 as SMNVEV (reference sequence). CDR3 protein: CASSFRRREGPDEQYF. CDR3 nucleotide sequence: TGTGCCAGCAGTTTTCGTAGGCGGGAGGGCCCCGACGAGCAGTACTTC.